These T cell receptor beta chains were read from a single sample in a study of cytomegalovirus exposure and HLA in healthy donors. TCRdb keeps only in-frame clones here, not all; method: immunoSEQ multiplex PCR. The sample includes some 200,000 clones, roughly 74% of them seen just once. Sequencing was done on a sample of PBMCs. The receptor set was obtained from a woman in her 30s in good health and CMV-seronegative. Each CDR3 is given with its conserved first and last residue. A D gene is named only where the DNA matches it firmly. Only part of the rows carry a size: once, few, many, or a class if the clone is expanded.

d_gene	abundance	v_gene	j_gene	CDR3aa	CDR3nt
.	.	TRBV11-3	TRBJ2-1	CASSFQGLRYNEQFF	TGTGCCAGCAGCTTCCAGGGGTTACGGTACAATGAGCAGTTCTTC
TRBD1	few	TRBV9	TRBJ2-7	CASSATGTARYEQYF	TGTGCCAGCAGCGCTACCGGGACAGCGCGCTACGAGCAGTACTTC
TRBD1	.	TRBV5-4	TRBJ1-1	CASSPGQQNTEAFF	TGTGCCAGCAGCCCGGGACAGCAGAACACTGAAGCTTTCTTT
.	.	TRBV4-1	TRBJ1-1	CASSQVWVIGREGRAFF	TGCGCCAGCAGCCAAGTGTGGGTTATCGGCAGGGAGGGCAGAGCTTTCTTT
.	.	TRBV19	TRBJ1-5	CASSMGGYQPQHF	TGTGCCAGTAGTATGGGGGGTTATCAGCCCCAGCATTTT
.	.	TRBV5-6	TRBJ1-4	CASSYRPGLELFF	TGTGCCAGCAGCTATAGACCGGGGTTAGAACTGTTTTTT
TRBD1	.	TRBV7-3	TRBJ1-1	CASSLSGGNTEAFF	TGTGCCAGCAGCCTATCAGGGGGCAACACTGAAGCTTTCTTT
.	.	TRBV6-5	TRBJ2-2	CASSSTKTGELFF	TGTGCCAGCAGTTCGACTAAGACCGGGGAGCTGTTTTTT
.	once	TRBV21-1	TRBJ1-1	CASTQGSNTEAFF	TGTGCCAGCACACAGGGGTCGAACACTGAAGCTTTCTTT
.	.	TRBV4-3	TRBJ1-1	CASSQDLGGKAFF	TGCGCCAGCAGCCAAGATTTGGGGGGAAAAGCTTTCTTT